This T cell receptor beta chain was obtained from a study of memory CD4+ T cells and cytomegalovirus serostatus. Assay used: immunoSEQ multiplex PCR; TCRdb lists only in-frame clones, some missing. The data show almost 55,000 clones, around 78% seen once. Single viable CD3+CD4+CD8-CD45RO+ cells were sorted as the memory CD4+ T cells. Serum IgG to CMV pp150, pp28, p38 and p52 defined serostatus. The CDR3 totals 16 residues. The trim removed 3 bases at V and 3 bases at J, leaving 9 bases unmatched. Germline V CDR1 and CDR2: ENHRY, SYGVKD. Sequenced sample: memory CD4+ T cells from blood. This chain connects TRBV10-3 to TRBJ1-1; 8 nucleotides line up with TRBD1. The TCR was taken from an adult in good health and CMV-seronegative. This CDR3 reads CAISDWTGSADTEAFF. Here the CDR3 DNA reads TGTGCCATCAGTGACTGGACAGGGAGTGCGGACACTGAAGCTTTCTTT.